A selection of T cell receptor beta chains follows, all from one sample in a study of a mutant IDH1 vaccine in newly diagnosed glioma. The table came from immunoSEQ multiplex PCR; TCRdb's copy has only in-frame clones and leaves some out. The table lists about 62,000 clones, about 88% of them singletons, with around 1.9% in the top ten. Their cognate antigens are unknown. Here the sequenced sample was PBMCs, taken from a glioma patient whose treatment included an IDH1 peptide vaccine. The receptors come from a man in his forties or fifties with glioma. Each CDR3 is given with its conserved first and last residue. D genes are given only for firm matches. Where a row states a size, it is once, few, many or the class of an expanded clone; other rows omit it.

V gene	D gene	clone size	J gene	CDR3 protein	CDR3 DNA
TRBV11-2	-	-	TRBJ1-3	CASSRPGNTIYF	TGTGCCAGCAGCCGACCTGGAAACACCATATATTTT
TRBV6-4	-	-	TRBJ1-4	CASRTVRNEKLFF	TGTGCCAGCAGGACCGTCAGAAATGAAAAACTGTTTTTT
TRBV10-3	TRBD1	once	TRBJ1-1	CAISETGQGFGKGEAFF	TGTGCCATCAGTGAGACGGGACAGGGTTTCGGTAAGGGTGAAGCTTTCTTT
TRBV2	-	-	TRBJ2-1	CASSEQGWAYNEQFF	TGTGCCAGCAGTGAACAGGGATGGGCCTACAATGAGCAGTTCTTC
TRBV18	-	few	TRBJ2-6	CASSPTGSGANVLTF	TGTGCCAGCTCACCAACAGGCTCTGGGGCCAACGTCCTGACTTTC
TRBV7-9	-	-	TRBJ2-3	CASSPAGRDLDTQYF	TGTGCCAGCAGCCCGGCGGGCAGGGACTTAGATACGCAGTATTTT
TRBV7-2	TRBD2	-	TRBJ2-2	CASTYSGGNTGELFF	TGTGCCAGCACTTACTCGGGGGGGAACACCGGGGAGCTGTTTTTT
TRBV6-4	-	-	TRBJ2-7	CASSDEASETPQYF	TGTGCCAGCAGTGACGAAGCTAGCGAGACCCCCCAGTACTTC
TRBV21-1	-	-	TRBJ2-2	CASSKQDRGHPGELFF	TGTGCCAGCAGCAAGCAGGACAGGGGGCATCCCGGGGAGCTGTTTTTT
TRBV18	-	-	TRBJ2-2	CASSPGIIGTRYTGELFF	TGTGCCAGCTCACCGGGTATCATAGGGACTCGCTACACCGGGGAGCTGTTTTTT
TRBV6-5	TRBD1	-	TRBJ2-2	CASSYDRGTGELFF	TGTGCCAGCAGTTACGACAGGGGTACCGGGGAGCTGTTTTTT
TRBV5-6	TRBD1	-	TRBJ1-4	CASSHRGPPTNEKLFF	TGTGCCAGCAGCCACAGGGGACCCCCAACTAATGAAAAACTGTTTTTT
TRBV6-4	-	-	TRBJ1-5	CASSGRSRDQPQHF	TGTGCCAGCAGTGGGAGGTCTAGGGATCAGCCCCAGCATTTT
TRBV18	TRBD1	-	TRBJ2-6	CASSETGFTSGANVLTF	TGTGCCAGCTCAGAGACAGGGTTCACCTCTGGGGCCAACGTCCTGACTTTC
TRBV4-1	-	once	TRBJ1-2	CASSQGEQKYGYTF	TGCGCCAGCAGCCAAGGCGAACAGAAGTATGGCTACACCTTC
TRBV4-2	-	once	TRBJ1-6	CASSQVWTENNSPLHF	TGTGCCAGCAGCCAAGTATGGACAGAAAATAATTCACCCCTCCACTTT
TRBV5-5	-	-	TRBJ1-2	CASSLGGRNYGYTF	TGTGCCAGCAGCTTGGGGGGGCGGAACTATGGCTACACCTTC
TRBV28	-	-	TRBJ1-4	CASTHSFERLFF	TGTGCCAGCACCCACTCATTTGAGAGACTGTTTTTT
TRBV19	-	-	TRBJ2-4	CASSSRSGSGNIQYF	TGTGCCAGTAGTTCGAGATCTGGCTCGGGAAACATTCAGTACTTC
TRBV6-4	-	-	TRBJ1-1	CASRNTNQNTEAFF	TGTGCCAGCAGAAATACAAATCAGAACACTGAAGCTTTCTTT
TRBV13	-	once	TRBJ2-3	CASRRDFLTDTQYF	TGTGCCTCCAGAAGGGACTTTCTCACAGATACGCAGTATTTT
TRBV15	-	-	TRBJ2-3	CATSRQRPGGDTQYF	TGTGCCACCAGCAGACAAAGACCGGGTGGGGATACGCAGTATTTT
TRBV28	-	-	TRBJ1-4	CASSSGRGANEKLFF	TGTGCCAGCAGTTCCGGCCGTGGGGCTAATGAAAAACTGTTTTTT
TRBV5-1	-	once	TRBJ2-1	CASRAPGTRIYNEQFF	TGCGCCAGTCGTGCCCCCGGGACAAGAATCTACAATGAGCAGTTCTTC
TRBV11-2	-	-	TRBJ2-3	CASFQSGHSTDTQYF	TGTGCCAGCTTCCAGTCGGGCCATAGCACAGATACGCAGTATTTT
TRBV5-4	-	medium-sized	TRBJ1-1	CASSLWGKGTEAFF	TGTGCCAGCAGCTTGTGGGGGAAAGGGACTGAAGCTTTCTTT